Below are 16 T cell receptor beta chains sequenced from a single sample in a study of T cell responses to AZD1222 COVID-19 vaccine. Profiled with immunoSEQ multiplex PCR; TCRdb holds only in-frame clones, not every one. The sample yields some 150,000 clones, 65% to 90% seen once. The sequences come from peripheral blood, collected 28 days after the second dose of the MenACWY control vaccine. The source of these receptors is an adult who received the MenACWY meningococcal vaccine as a control.

The rearrangement links TRBV28 to TRBJ1-5, with TRBD1 matching over 8 bases. Germline V gives CDR1 MDHEN, CDR2 SYDVKM. The CDR3 totals 15 residues. Trimming took 5 bases from V and 3 from J; bases not matched to a gene: 6. The CDR3 nucleotides are TGTGCCAGCAGTCACACAGGGGGACCCAATCAGCCCCAGCATTTT. This encodes CASSHTGGPNQPQHF.

The rearrangement links TRBV2 to TRBJ1-1, with D possibly being TRBD1 (5 bases). Looked up from germline, CDR1 is SNHLY and CDR2 is FYNNEI. Trimming shortened V by 0 bases and J by 1 base, and 12 bases separated the two germline ends. This CDR3 is built from 16 residues. DNA for the CDR3: TGTGCCAGCAGTGAAGCGCTTAAGGGGCGGAACACTGAAGCTTTCTTT. Its translation: CASSEALKGRNTEAFF.

Only one count was recorded for this clone. The chain couples TRBV29-1 to TRBJ2-2; 8 bases map to TRBD1. Trimming took 3 bases from V and 8 from J; bases not matched to a gene: 8. Germline CDR1 reads SQVTM; CDR2 reads ANQGSEA. The CDR3 has 14 residues. The DNA of the CDR3 is TGCAGCGTTGATCCCGGACAGGGCGTGGGGGAGCTGTTTTTT. Its protein product is CSVDPGQGVGELFF.

This rearrangement joins TRBV7-3 to TRBJ2-7, with TRBD1 matching 8 bases. V dropped 4 bases and J dropped 6; count of bases not matched to a gene: 8. The CDR3 is 14 residues long. CDR1 SGHTA and CDR2 FQGTGA come from the germline V gene. The CDR3 loop reads CASSSRQGISEQYF. The CDR3 DNA follows: TGTGCCAGCAGCTCCCGACAGGGGATAAGCGAGCAGTACTTC.

The chain uses TRBV6-1 and TRBJ1-1; unclear D gene. CDR3 length: 13 amino acids. The germline V gene has CDR1 MNHNS and CDR2 SASEGT. V shed 3 bases and J shed 7 bases, with 12 bases lying between them. The CDR3 region is CASSEVQPGEAFF. In nucleotides, the CDR3 is TGTGCCAGCAGTGAGGTGCAACCGGGTGAAGCTTTCTTT.

This chain links TRBV5-1 with TRBJ1-1, with D possibly matching TRBD1 (5 bases). CDR1 SGHRS and CDR2 YFSETQ come from the germline V gene. The CDR3 is 14 residues long. V lost 0 bases and J lost 3, with 9 bases in between. The DNA of the CDR3 is TGCGCCAGCAGCTTGGGGGACTTTTACACTGAAGCTTTCTTT. Amino acids: CASSLGDFYTEAFF.

In DNA form, the CDR3 reads TGTGCCAGCAGTTACTCGGGGGACAGGGGCGGCAATGAGCAGTTCTTC. The encoded protein is CASSYSGDRGGNEQFF. The gene calls are TRBV6-6 and TRBJ2-1; 10 nucleotides match TRBD1. Germline CDR1 is MNHNY and CDR2 is SVGAGI (reference sequence). The CDR3 length is 16 residues. V lost 0 bases and J lost 6; bases outside the gene matches: 5.

This chain joins TRBV19 and TRBJ1-2, with D possibly TRBD1 on 5 matching bases. This CDR3 region has 13 residues. V lost 5 bases and J lost 4, with 11 bases in between. Germline V gene data show CDR1 as LNHDA and CDR2 as SQIVND (reference sequence). The CDR3 spells CASSWGLGYGYTF. In DNA form, the CDR3 reads TGTGCCAGTAGTTGGGGGTTGGGCTATGGCTACACCTTC. Complete variable domain (other parts from reference TRBV19 and TRBJ1-2): DGGITQSPKYLFRKEGQNVTLSCEQNLNHDAMYWYRQDPGQGLRLIYYSQIVNDFQKGDIAEGYSVSREKKESFPLTVTSAQKNPTAFYLCASSWGLGYGYTFGSGTRLTVV.

This rearrangement joins TRBV7-2 to TRBJ2-3, with 7 bases that match TRBD1. J was trimmed by 4 bases and V by 5 bases; bases with no gene match: 12. CDR1 and CDR2 from the germline V gene are SGHTA and FQGNSA. The CDR3 loop spans 16 amino acids. The CDR3 sequence is CASSLRAGGRADTQYF. CDR3 nucleotides: TGTGCCAGCAGCCTCCGGGCAGGGGGTCGGGCAGATACGCAGTATTTT.

This chain links TRBV7-9 with TRBJ1-3; D remains ambiguous. Germline-derived CDR1 and CDR2 are SEHNR and FQNEAQ (reference sequence). V lost 8 bases and J lost 0, with 14 bases in between. The CDR3 loop spans 15 amino acids. CDR3 coding DNA: TGTGCCAGCGGCCCAGGCCGTCTCTCTGGAAACACCATATATTTT. Amino acid sequence: CASGPGRLSGNTIYF.

The chain combines TRBV7-9 with TRBJ2-7; perhaps TRBD2 as D (7 bases). Trimming cost V 6 bases and J 6 bases, with 21 bases left between them. The CDR3 contains 15 residues. Germline V gene lookup returns CDR1 SEHNR and CDR2 FQNEAQ (reference sequence). This CDR3 is CASRSEVGLGGEQYF. In nucleotides, the CDR3 is TGTGCCAGCAGGTCCGAAGTAGGACTAGGGGGCGAGCAGTACTTC.

Only one count was recorded for this clone. The rearrangement links TRBV15 to TRBJ1-1; D remains unclear. Germline lookup yields CDR1 LNHNV and CDR2 YYDKDF (reference sequence). Trimming took 0 bases from V and 4 from J, leaving 18 bases between them. This CDR3 has 17 residues. The CDR3 nucleotides read TGTGCCACCAGCAGAGATAGGAACAGCCTTATGGCCACTGAAGCTTTCTTT. This codes for CATSRDRNSLMATEAFF.

A few counts support this clone. This rearrangement joins TRBV4-3 to TRBJ1-2; 8 bases align to TRBD1. J lost 8 bases, V lost 1 base, and 9 bases had no gene match. The CDR3 extends over 15 amino acids. The germline CDR1 and CDR2 sequences are LGHNA and YSLEER. Here the CDR3 DNA reads TGCGCCAGCAGCCAAGCGGACAGGGCAGTCGAGGGCTACACCTTC. The encoded protein is CASSQADRAVEGYTF.

This clone was observed a handful of times. The V and J genes are TRBV19 and TRBJ2-2, with D uncertain. CDR1 and CDR2 from the germline V gene are LNHDA and SQIVND (reference sequence). With 3 bases removed from V and 5 bases from J, the gap between germline ends came to 4 bases. The CDR3 sequence is 12 residues long. CDR3 amino acids: CASSMGTGELFF. The CDR3 DNA follows: TGTGCCAGTAGTATGGGGACCGGGGAGCTGTTTTTT.

The chain has TRBV28 and TRBJ1-1; D may be TRBD1 (6 bases). The CDR3 runs 12 residues. Trimming took off 6 bases at V and 3 bases at J, with 8 bases between the two ends. CDR1 and CDR2 (germline): MDHEN, SYDVKM. Here the CDR3 DNA reads TGTGCCAGCAGGAGGGGGTACACTGAAGCTTTCTTT. It specifies CASRRGYTEAFF.

The V call is TRBV5-1, the J call TRBJ2-2; D is possibly TRBD1 or TRBD2 (5 bases each). CDR1 and CDR2 from the germline V gene are SGHRS and YFSETQ. V was pared by 0 bases and J by 6 bases, with 15 bases between. The CDR3 is 16 amino acids. CDR3 in DNA: TGCGCCAGCAGCTTGGACCGAGGGGAATCTGCCGGGGAGCTGTTTTTT. This translates into CASSLDRGESAGELFF.